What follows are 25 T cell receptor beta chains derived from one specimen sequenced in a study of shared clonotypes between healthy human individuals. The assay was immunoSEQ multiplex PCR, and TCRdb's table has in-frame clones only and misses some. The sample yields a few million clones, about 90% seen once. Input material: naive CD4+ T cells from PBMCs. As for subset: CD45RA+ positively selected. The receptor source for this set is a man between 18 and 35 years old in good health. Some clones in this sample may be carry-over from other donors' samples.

The CDR3 nucleotides are TGTGCCAGCAGTTTAGGGCAGGGGTTTCAGCCCCAGCATTTT. Encoded protein: CASSLGQGFQPQHF. The rearrangement links TRBV28 to TRBJ1-5; maybe TRBD1 (6 bases). The CDR3 consists of 14 residues. Trimming took off 2 bases at V and 6 bases at J, with 11 bases between the two ends. Per germline, CDR1 MDHEN and CDR2 SYDVKM.

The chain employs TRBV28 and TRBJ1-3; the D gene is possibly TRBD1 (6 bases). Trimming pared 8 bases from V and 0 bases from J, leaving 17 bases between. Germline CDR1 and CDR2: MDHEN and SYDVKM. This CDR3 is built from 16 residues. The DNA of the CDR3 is TGTGCCAGCTACCGTGGGGGGCCGTCCTCTGGAAACACCATATATTTT. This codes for CASYRGGPSSGNTIYF.

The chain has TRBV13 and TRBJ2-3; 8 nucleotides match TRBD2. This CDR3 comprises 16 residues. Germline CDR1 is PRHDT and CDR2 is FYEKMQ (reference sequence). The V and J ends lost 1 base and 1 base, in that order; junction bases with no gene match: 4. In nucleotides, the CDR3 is TGTGCCAGCAGCTTAGTGGCGGGAGGTGGCACAGATACGCAGTATTTT. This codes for CASSLVAGGGTDTQYF.

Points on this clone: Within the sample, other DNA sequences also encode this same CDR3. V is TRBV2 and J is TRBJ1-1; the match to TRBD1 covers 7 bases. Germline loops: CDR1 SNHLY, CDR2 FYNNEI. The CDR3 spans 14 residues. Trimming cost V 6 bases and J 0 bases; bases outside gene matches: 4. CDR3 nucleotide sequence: TGTGCCAGCAGCCGGGACAGCATGAACACTGAAGCTTTCTTT. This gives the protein CASSRDSMNTEAFF.

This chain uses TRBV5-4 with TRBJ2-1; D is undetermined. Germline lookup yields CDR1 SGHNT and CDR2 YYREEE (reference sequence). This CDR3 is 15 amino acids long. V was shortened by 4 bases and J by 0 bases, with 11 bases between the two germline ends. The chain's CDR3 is CASSRTVSSYNEQFF. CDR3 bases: TGTGCCAGCAGCCGGACGGTGAGCTCCTACAATGAGCAGTTCTTC. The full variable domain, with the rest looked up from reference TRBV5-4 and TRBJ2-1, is ETGVTQSPTHLIKTRGQQVTLRCSSQSGHNTVSWYQQALGQGPQFIFQYYREEENGRGNFPPRFSGLQFPNYSSELNVNALELDDSALYLCASSRTVSSYNEQFFGPGTRLTVL.

CDR3 nucleotide sequence: TGTGCCAGCCGTACCACGGGGTCCTACGAGCAGTACTTC. Protein sequence: CASRTTGSYEQYF. The gene calls are TRBV6-5 and TRBJ2-7; D might be TRBD2 (5 bases). Trimming removed 8 bases at V and 1 base at J, with 12 bases between. Germline lookup yields CDR1 MNHEY and CDR2 SVGAGI. The CDR3 length is 13 residues.

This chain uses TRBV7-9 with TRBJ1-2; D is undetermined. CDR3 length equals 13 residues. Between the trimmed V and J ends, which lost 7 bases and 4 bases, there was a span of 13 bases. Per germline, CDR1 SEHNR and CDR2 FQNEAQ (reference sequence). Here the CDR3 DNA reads TGTGCCAGCACCCTCGGGCAGGCCTATGGCTACACCTTC. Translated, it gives CASTLGQAYGYTF.

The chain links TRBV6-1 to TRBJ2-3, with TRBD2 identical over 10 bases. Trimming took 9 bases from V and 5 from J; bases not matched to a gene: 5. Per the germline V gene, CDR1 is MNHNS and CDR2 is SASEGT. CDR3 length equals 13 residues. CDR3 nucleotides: TGTGCCAGTAGAGCGGGAGGGATAGATACGCAGTATTTT. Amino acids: CASRAGGIDTQYF.

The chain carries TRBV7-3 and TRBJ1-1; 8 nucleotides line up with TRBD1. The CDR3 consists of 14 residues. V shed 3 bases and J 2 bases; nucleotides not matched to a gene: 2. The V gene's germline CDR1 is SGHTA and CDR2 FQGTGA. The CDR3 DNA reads TGTGCCAGCAGCTTCGACAGGGGAAACACTGAAGCTTTCTTT. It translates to CASSFDRGNTEAFF.

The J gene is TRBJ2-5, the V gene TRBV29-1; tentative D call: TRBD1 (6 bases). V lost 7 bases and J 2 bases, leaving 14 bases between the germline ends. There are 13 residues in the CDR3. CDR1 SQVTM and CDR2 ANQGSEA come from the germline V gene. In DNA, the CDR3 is TGCAGCGGCGGACAGCTCCTACAAGAGACCCAGTACTTC. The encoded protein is CSGGQLLQETQYF.

This chain's CDR3 is CSVDNRFEYF. DNA for the CDR3: TGCAGCGTGGACAATAGGTTTGAGTATTTT. The chain joins TRBV29-1 to TRBJ2-3, with D possibly TRBD1 on 5 matching bases. The V and J ends lost 6 bases and 13 bases respectively, with 14 bases between them. The germline gives CDR1 SQVTM, CDR2 ANQGSEA. The CDR3 extends over 10 amino acids.

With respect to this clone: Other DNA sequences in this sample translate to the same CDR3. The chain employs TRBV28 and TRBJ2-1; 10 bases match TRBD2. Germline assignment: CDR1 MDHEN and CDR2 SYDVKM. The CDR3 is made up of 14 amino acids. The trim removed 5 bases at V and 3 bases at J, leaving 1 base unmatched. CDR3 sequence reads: CASSLAGDYNEQFF. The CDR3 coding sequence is TGTGCCAGCAGTCTAGCGGGAGACTACAATGAGCAGTTCTTC.

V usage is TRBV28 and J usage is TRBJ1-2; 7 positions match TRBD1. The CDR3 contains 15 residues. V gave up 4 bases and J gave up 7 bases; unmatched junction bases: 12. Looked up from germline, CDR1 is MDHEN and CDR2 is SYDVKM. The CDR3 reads CASSSPLTGQGGYTF. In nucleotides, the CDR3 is TGTGCCAGCAGTTCCCCCCTGACAGGGCAGGGTGGCTACACCTTC.

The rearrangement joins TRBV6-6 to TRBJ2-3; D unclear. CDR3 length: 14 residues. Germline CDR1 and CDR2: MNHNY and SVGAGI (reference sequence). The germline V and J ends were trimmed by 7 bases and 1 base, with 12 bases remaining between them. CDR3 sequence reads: CASNHLEGTDTQYF. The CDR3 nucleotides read TGTGCCAGCAACCACCTCGAGGGCACAGATACGCAGTATTTT.

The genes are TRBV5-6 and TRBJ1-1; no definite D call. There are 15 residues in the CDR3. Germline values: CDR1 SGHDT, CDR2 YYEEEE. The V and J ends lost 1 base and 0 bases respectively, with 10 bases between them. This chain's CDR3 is CASSLFGSLNTEAFF. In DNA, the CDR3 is TGTGCCAGCAGCTTGTTTGGCAGCTTGAACACTGAAGCTTTCTTT. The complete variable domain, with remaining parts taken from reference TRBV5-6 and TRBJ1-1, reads DAGVTQSPTHLIKTRGQQVTLRCSPKSGHDTVSWYQQALGQGPQFIFQYYEEEERQRGNFPDRFSGHQFPNYSSELNVNALLLGDSALYLCASSLFGSLNTEAFFGQGTRLTVV.

CDR3 sequence (DNA): TGTGCCACCACAGGGGCGGGGGCATCGTCGGACGAGCAGTACTTC. Its translation is CATTGAGASSDEQYF. This chain joins TRBV19 and TRBJ2-7; D is possibly TRBD1 or TRBD2 (7 bases each). This CDR3 region has 15 residues. Germline CDR1 reads LNHDA; CDR2 reads SQIVND (reference sequence). The ends were cut back, 10 bases at V and 5 bases at J, with 24 bases in the middle.

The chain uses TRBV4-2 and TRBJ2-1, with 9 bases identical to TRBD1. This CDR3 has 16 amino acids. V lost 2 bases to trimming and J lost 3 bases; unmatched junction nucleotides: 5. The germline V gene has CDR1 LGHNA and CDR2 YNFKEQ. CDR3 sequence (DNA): TGTGCCAGCAGCCAACGGGACAGGGTTGGCTACAATGAGCAGTTCTTC. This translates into CASSQRDRVGYNEQFF.

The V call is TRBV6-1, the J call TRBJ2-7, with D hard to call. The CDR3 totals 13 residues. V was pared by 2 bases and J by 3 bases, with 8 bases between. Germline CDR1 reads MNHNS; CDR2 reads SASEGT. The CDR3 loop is CASSEQPSYEQYF. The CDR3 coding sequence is TGTGCCAGCAGTGAACAGCCAAGCTACGAGCAGTACTTC.

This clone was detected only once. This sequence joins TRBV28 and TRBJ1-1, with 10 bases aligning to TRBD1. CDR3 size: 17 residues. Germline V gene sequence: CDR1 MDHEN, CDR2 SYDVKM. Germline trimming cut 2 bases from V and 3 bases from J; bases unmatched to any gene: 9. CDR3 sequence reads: CASSLAGQGWGDTEAFF. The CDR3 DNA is TGTGCCAGCAGTTTAGCGGGACAGGGGTGGGGGGACACTGAAGCTTTCTTT.

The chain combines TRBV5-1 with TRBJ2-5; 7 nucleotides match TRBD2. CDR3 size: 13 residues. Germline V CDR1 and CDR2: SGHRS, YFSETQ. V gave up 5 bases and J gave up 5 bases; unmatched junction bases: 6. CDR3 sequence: CASSVQGGETQYF. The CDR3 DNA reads TGCGCCAGCAGTGTGCAGGGAGGGGAGACCCAGTACTTC.

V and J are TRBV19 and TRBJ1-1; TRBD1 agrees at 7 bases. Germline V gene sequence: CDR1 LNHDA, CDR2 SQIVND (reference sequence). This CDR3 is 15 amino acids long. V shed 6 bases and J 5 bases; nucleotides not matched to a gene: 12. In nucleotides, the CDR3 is TGTGCCAGTAGAAACAGGGGATACTCGCGGACTGAAGCTTTCTTT. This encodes CASRNRGYSRTEAFF.

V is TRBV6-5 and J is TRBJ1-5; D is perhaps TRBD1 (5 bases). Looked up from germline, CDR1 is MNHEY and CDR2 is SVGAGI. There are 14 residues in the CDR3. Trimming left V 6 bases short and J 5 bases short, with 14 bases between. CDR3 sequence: CASSPSGGYQPQHF. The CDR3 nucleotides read TGTGCCAGCAGCCCCTCGGGGGGGTATCAGCCCCAGCATTTT.

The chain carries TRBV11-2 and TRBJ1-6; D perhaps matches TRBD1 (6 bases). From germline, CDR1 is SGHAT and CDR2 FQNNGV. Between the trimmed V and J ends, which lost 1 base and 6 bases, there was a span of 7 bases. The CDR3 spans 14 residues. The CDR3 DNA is TGTGCCAGCAGCTTAGTCAGGGGTAATTCACCCCTCCACTTT. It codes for CASSLVRGNSPLHF. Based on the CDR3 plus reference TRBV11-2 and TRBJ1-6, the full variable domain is EAGVAQSPRYKIIEKRQSVAFWCNPISGHATLYWYQQILGQGPKLLIQFQNNGVVDDSQLPKDRFSAERLKGVDSTLKIQPAKLEDSAVYLCASSLVRGNSPLHFGNGTRLTVT.

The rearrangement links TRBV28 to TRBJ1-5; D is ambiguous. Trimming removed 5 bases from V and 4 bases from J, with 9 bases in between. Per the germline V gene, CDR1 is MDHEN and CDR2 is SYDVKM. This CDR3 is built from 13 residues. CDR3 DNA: TGTGCCAGCAGTCCGCTAAAGAATCAGCCCCAGCATTTT. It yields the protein CASSPLKNQPQHF.

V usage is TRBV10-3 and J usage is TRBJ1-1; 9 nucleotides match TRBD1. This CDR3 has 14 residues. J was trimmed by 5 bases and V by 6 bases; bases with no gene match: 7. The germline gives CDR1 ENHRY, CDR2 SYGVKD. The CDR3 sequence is CAISALGQGTEAFF. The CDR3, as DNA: TGTGCCATCAGCGCTCTTGGACAGGGGACTGAAGCTTTCTTT.